This TCR beta chain comes out of a study of CD8+ T cells in alopecia areata. Overall study results and limits: Many expanded lesional clones persisted in scalp and blood during tofacitinib treatment. Because one nonresponder was included, the link of baseline CD8+ expansion to response is considered uncertain.

As for treatment: oral pan-JAK inhibitor, 5-10 mg twice daily. From alopecia areata patients, lesional scalp punch biopsies and peripheral blood were collected. Germline V gene sequence: CDR1 SQVTM, CDR2 ANQGSEA. CDR3 size: 12 residues. The V end lost 5 bases, the J end lost 4 bases, and 10 bases lay between the germline ends. RNA was isolated and reverse transcribed to cDNA, the sequencing template. The method was immunoSEQ multiplex PCR; TCRdb's version includes in-frame clones alone and lacks a portion of them. The profile shows 200,000 to 250,000 clones, 50% to 60% of them singletons. Turning to this clone: The antigen is undetermined.

The chain combines TRBV29-1 with TRBJ2-3; maybe TRBD2 (6 bases). The sample here was CD4+ T cells sorted from blood, taken at week 4, from a patient treated with tofacitinib. The source is a human donor with alopecia areata. Here the CDR3 DNA reads TGCAGCGTTAAGGCTAGCGCAGATACGCAGTATTTT. This translates into CSVKASADTQYF.